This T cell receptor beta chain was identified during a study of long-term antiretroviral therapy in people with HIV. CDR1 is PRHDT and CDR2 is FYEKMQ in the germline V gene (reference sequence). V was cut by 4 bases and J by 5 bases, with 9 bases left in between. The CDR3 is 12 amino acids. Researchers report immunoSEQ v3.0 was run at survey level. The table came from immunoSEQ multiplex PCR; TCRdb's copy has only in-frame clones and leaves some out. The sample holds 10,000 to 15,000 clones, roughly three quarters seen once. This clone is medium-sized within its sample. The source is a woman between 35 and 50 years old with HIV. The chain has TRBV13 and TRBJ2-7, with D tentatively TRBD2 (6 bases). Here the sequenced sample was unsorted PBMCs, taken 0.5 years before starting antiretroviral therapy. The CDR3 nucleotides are TGTGCCAGCAGCTCGGACTACAACGAGCAGTACTTC. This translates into CASSSDYNEQYF.